These 31 T cell receptor beta chains came from one sample sequenced in a study of T cell responses to AZD1222 COVID-19 vaccine. Produced via immunoSEQ multiplex PCR; TCRdb's table is partial and in-frame only. The data contain 130,000 or so clones, 92% of them singletons. Sequenced here: peripheral blood, sampled on day 0 of AZD1222 vaccination. These receptors were collected from an adult in good health.

The chain couples TRBV4-2 to TRBJ1-6; TRBD1 might be the D (5 bases). From germline, CDR1 is LGHNA and CDR2 YNFKEQ. The V and J ends lost 4 bases and 10 bases respectively, with 17 bases between them. The CDR3 is made up of 15 amino acids. The CDR3 bases are TGTGCCAGCAGCCTTGCATCCAGGGACGGGTCACCCCTCCACTTT. It is translated as CASSLASRDGSPLHF.

This clone was found once. V usage is TRBV5-1 and J usage is TRBJ1-3; D is unclear. This CDR3 region has 11 residues. Trimming cost V 4 bases and J 9 bases, with 8 bases left between them. Germline CDR1 SGHRS, CDR2 YFSETQ. CDR3 sequence: CASSDSGTIYF. As DNA, the CDR3 is TGCGCCAGCAGCGATTCCGGCACCATATATTTT.

The chain links TRBV27 to TRBJ2-2; 9 bases map to TRBD1. V lost 3 bases, J lost 3 bases, and 2 bases stayed unmatched. CDR3 size: 15 residues. Germline loops: CDR1 MNHEY, CDR2 SMNVEV (reference sequence). CDR3 residues: CASSLRTGDTGELFF. The CDR3 nucleotides read TGTGCCAGCAGTTTGAGGACAGGGGACACCGGGGAGCTGTTTTTT.

The rearrangement links TRBV7-8 to TRBJ2-1; 7 positions match TRBD2. The ends lost 5 bases at V and 3 bases at J; junction bases unmatched: 10. CDR3 size: 16 residues. CDR1 is SGHVS, CDR2 FQNEAQ, per germline. The CDR3 nucleotides read TGTGCCAGCAGCCCGAAGGCACTAGCGAACTACAATGAGCAGTTCTTC. Its protein is CASSPKALANYNEQFF.

V gene TRBV5-1 combines with J gene TRBJ1-2; 11 bases map to TRBD1. The CDR3 spans 15 residues. Germline CDR1 is SGHRS and CDR2 is YFSETQ. J was trimmed by 7 bases and V by 4 bases; bases with no gene match: 9. The CDR3 DNA reads as TGCGCCAGCAGCATATGGACAGGGGGCGCCTCTGGCTACACCTTC. It encodes CASSIWTGGASGYTF.

The DNA of the CDR3 is TGTGCCAGTAGTAGGGGTAGACAGCCCCAGCATTTT. Translated: CASSRGRQPQHF. The V and J genes are TRBV19 and TRBJ1-5; D remains unclear. Trimming pared 4 bases from V and 7 bases from J, leaving 8 bases between. The CDR3 consists of 12 residues. Looked up from germline, CDR1 is LNHDA and CDR2 is SQIVND (reference sequence).

In its sample, this clone was seen once. V is TRBV3-1 (or the pseudogene TRBV3-2) and J is TRBJ1-4; TRBD1 aligns across 10 bases. The CDR3 sequence is 15 residues long. From germline, CDR1 is LGHDT and CDR2 YNNKEL (reference sequence). V was pared by 4 bases and J by 6 bases, with 5 bases of the junction left unmatched. Written as DNA, the CDR3 is TGTGCCAGCAGCCCGAGGGACAGGGGAGATGAAAAACTGTTTTTT. Translation: CASSPRDRGDEKLFF.

The chain employs TRBV7-9 and TRBJ1-3, with 7 bases lining up with TRBD1. V trimming: 5 bases; J trimming: 3 bases; junction bases outside the gene matches: 4. The germline gives CDR1 SEHNR, CDR2 FQNEAQ (reference sequence). This CDR3 is built from 14 residues. CDR3 protein: CASSLDRVGNTIYF. The CDR3 nucleotides are TGTGCCAGCAGCCTCGACAGGGTTGGAAACACCATATATTTT. The whole variable domain, filled in from reference TRBV7-9 and TRBJ1-3, reads DTGVSQNPRHKITKRGQNVTFRCDPISEHNRLYWYRQTLGQGPEFLTYFQNEAQLEKSRLLSDRFSAERPKGSFSTLEIQRTEQGDSAMYLCASSLDRVGNTIYFGEGSWLTVV.

The chain employs TRBV20-1 and TRBJ2-5; 9 bases are a match to TRBD2. The CDR3 extends over 15 amino acids. CDR1 DFQATT and CDR2 SNEGSKA come from the germline V gene (reference sequence). J lost 2 bases, V lost 3 bases, and 7 bases had no gene match. In nucleotides, the CDR3 is TGCAGTGCTAGTGGGCCTAGCGGGACTCAAGAGACCCAGTACTTC. Its translation: CSASGPSGTQETQYF.

The chain employs TRBV9 and TRBJ2-7; weak D call: TRBD1 (6 bases). CDR1 and CDR2 (germline): SGDLS, YYNGEE. There are 13 residues in the CDR3. V gave up 0 bases and J gave up 6 bases, with 10 bases separating them. The CDR3 DNA follows: TGTGCCAGCAGCGTAGCGACAGGAGGCGAGCAGTACTTC. Residues: CASSVATGGEQYF.

V gene TRBV5-1 combines with J gene TRBJ2-1, with 7 nucleotides matching TRBD1. From germline, CDR1 is SGHRS and CDR2 YFSETQ. This CDR3 is 14 amino acids long. V lost 6 bases, J lost 4 bases, and 7 bases stayed unmatched. The CDR3 bases are TGCGCCAGCATTTCAGGGGGAGCTTACAATGAGCAGTTCTTC. Its translation is CASISGGAYNEQFF.

J is TRBJ1-3 and V is TRBV19, with 10 bases aligning to TRBD1. CDR1 is LNHDA, CDR2 SQIVND, per germline (reference sequence). This CDR3 contains 17 residues. After removal of 7 bases from V and 4 bases from J, the junction contained 13 bases not matched to a gene. CDR3 sequence (DNA): TGTGCCAGTAACAAGGGACAGGGGCTAAACTCCGGAAACACCATATATTTT. Residues: CASNKGQGLNSGNTIYF.

The rearrangement uses TRBV15 and TRBJ1-5, with 8 bases identical to TRBD1. The CDR3 has 15 residues. V trimming: 4 bases; J trimming: 6 bases; junction bases outside the gene matches: 8. Germline loops: CDR1 LNHNV, CDR2 YYDKDF (reference sequence). DNA for the CDR3: TGTGCCACCAGCATCCGGGACAGGCGTTCTCAGCCCCAGCATTTT. Translating gives CATSIRDRRSQPQHF.

The chain recombines TRBV6-6 with TRBJ2-1, with D hard to call. Germline values: CDR1 MNHNY, CDR2 SVGAGI (reference sequence). Trimming left V 6 bases short and J 0 bases short, with 9 bases between. The CDR3 length is 14 residues. The CDR3 DNA reads TGTGCCAGCAGACCTGGTCGCTCCTACAATGAGCAGTTCTTC. The encoded protein is CASRPGRSYNEQFF.

This chain uses TRBV2 with TRBJ1-5; 7 bases fit TRBD1. The CDR3 sequence is 14 residues long. V was pared by 7 bases and J by 4 bases, with 7 bases of the junction left unmatched. The germline V gene has CDR1 SNHLY and CDR2 FYNNEI. CDR3 residues: CASKGAFPNQPQHF. CDR3 sequence (DNA): TGTGCCAGCAAGGGGGCATTCCCAAATCAGCCCCAGCATTTT. The full variable domain, with the rest looked up from reference TRBV2 and TRBJ1-5, is EPEVTQTPSHQVTQMGQEVILRCVPISNHLYFYWYRQILGQKVEFLVSFYNNEISEKSEIFDDQFSVERPDGSNFTLKIRSTKLEDSAMYFCASKGAFPNQPQHFGDGTRLSIL.

V is TRBV14 and J is TRBJ2-1, with D unresolved. The CDR3 is made up of 12 amino acids. Trimming removed 0 bases from V and 6 bases from J, with 3 bases in between. Germline-derived CDR1 and CDR2 are SGHDN and FVKESK. Written as DNA, the CDR3 is TGTGCCAGCAGCCAAGATACCAATGAGCAGTTCTTC. Its translation: CASSQDTNEQFF.

This chain connects TRBV27 to TRBJ2-7, with TRBD1 matching over 8 bases. Germline loops: CDR1 MNHEY, CDR2 SMNVEV (reference sequence). V trimming: 6 bases; J trimming: 6 bases; junction bases outside the gene matches: 10. The CDR3 consists of 14 residues. The CDR3 region is CASSRQGSISEQYF. CDR3 DNA: TGTGCCAGCAGCAGACAGGGGTCTATAAGCGAGCAGTACTTC.

The CDR3, as DNA: TGTGCCAGCAGCTTAAGGAGGAACTATGGCTACACCTTC. Protein sequence: CASSLRRNYGYTF. The rearrangement uses TRBV7-9 and TRBJ1-2; D call uncertain. The CDR3 loop spans 13 amino acids. Germline V CDR1 and CDR2: SEHNR, FQNEAQ (reference sequence). The ends were cut back, 2 bases at V and 2 bases at J, with 6 bases in the middle.

The V and J genes are TRBV7-8 and TRBJ1-6; D unresolved. Germline V gene sequence: CDR1 SGHVS, CDR2 FQNEAQ. Trimming removed 7 bases from V and 8 bases from J, with 30 bases in between. CDR3 length equals 19 residues. This chain's CDR3 is CASNRRVGRLKNLDSPLHF. DNA for the CDR3: TGTGCCAGCAACCGTCGGGTCGGCCGTCTAAAAAATTTGGATTCACCCCTCCACTTT.

The chain uses TRBV28 and TRBJ1-5, with 10 bases fitting TRBD1. The CDR3 runs 16 residues. Germline V gene lookup returns CDR1 MDHEN and CDR2 SYDVKM. The V gene end was trimmed by 7 bases and the J gene end by 7 bases; junction bases not matched to a gene: 13. This CDR3 is CASTAGGTGVGQPQHF. CDR3 DNA sequence: TGTGCCAGCACCGCCGGCGGGACAGGGGTAGGACAGCCCCAGCATTTT.

This clone has more than one count but fewer than ten. The CDR3 DNA is TGTGCCAGCAGCCAAGTGAAGGGGACTGGGGGAGATACGCAGTATTTT. Encoded protein: CASSQVKGTGGDTQYF. The rearrangement uses TRBV4-2 and TRBJ2-3; D may be TRBD2 (6 bases). V gave up 1 base and J gave up 5 bases, with 16 bases separating them. This CDR3 is built from 16 residues. From germline, CDR1 is LGHNA and CDR2 YNFKEQ.

The gene calls are TRBV19 and TRBJ1-1, with 12 bases matching TRBD1. The CDR3 is made up of 14 amino acids. V lost 5 bases and J lost 10; bases outside the gene matches: 8. From germline, CDR1 is LNHDA and CDR2 SQIVND (reference sequence). The CDR3: CASSLRDRGLSAFF. The CDR3 DNA reads TGTGCCAGTAGTCTCCGGGACAGGGGGCTCTCAGCTTTCTTT.

This chain connects TRBV5-1 to TRBJ1-3; D is uncertain. The CDR3 has 15 amino acids. V gave up 2 bases and J gave up 3 bases, with 12 bases separating them. CDR1 is SGHRS, CDR2 YFSETQ, per germline. The CDR3 reads CASSFGLSFGNTIYF. DNA of the CDR3: TGCGCCAGCAGCTTTGGGCTTAGCTTTGGAAACACCATATATTTT.

The chain has TRBV18 and TRBJ1-1; D call uncertain. CDR3 size: 15 residues. CDR1 and CDR2 (germline): KGHSH, LQKENI. With 4 bases removed from V and 2 bases from J, the gap between germline ends came to 14 bases. CDR3 nucleotides: TGTGCCAGCTCACTAGGGCGCCGGTTAAACACTGAAGCTTTCTTT. The encoded protein is CASSLGRRLNTEAFF. The complete variable domain, with remaining parts taken from reference TRBV18 and TRBJ1-1, reads NAGVMQNPRHLVRRRGQEARLRCSPMKGHSHVYWYRQLPEEGLKFMVYLQKENIIDESGMPKERFSAEFPKEGPSILRIQQVVRGDSAAYFCASSLGRRLNTEAFFGQGTRLTVV.

This clone was counted a single time. CDR3 region: CASGTVVLGEQFF. The CDR3 DNA follows: TGTGCCAGCGGGACAGTTGTGTTGGGTGAGCAGTTCTTC. The genes are TRBV28 and TRBJ2-1; 7 nucleotides match TRBD1. This CDR3 is 13 amino acids long. Germline-derived CDR1 and CDR2 are MDHEN and SYDVKM. After removal of 8 bases from V and 9 bases from J, the junction contained 10 bases not matched to a gene.

The chain combines TRBV19 with TRBJ1-1; TRBD1 matches 7 bases. Germline V lookup: CDR1 LNHDA, CDR2 SQIVND (reference sequence). The CDR3 covers 13 residues. V lost 3 bases to trimming and J lost 4 bases; unmatched junction nucleotides: 2. The CDR3 loop reads CASSMGTATEAFF. The CDR3 DNA is TGTGCCAGTAGTATGGGGACAGCCACTGAAGCTTTCTTT.

The chain combines TRBV6-2 or TRBV6-3 with TRBJ2-2, with D perhaps TRBD2 (5 bases). This CDR3 has 15 residues. The germline gives CDR1 MNHEY, CDR2 SVGEGT. The germline V and J ends were trimmed by 3 bases and 1 base, with 9 bases remaining between them. In nucleotides, the CDR3 is TGTGCCAGCAGTTATTGGACTCGGAACACCGGGGAGCTGTTTTTT. Amino acid sequence: CASSYWTRNTGELFF.

The chain couples TRBV29-1 to TRBJ1-2; maybe TRBD1 (5 bases). Trimming took off 3 bases at V and 2 bases at J, with 10 bases between the two ends. Germline V gives CDR1 SQVTM, CDR2 ANQGSEA. The CDR3 sequence is 13 residues long. The CDR3 DNA is TGCAGCGTTGAGAGTTGGGGGAACTATGGCTACACCTTC. Its protein is CSVESWGNYGYTF.

The chain couples TRBV5-1 to TRBJ1-2; a possible D gene is TRBD1 (5 bases). Germline lookup yields CDR1 SGHRS and CDR2 YFSETQ. This CDR3 is built from 16 residues. V gave up 1 base and J gave up 4 bases, with 17 bases separating them. CDR3 sequence (DNA): TGCGCCAGCAGCTTGTCCGGGACGGGGGGATTCTATGGCTACACCTTC. This translates into CASSLSGTGGFYGYTF.

This chain links TRBV6-4 with TRBJ2-2; D perhaps matches TRBD2 (7 bases). CDR3 length: 14 residues. Germline values: CDR1 MRHNA, CDR2 SNTAGT. The V and J ends lost 9 bases and 3 bases respectively, with 14 bases between them. CDR3 in DNA: TGTGCCAGTCAGGCCGGGGGGCACACCGGGGAGCTGTTTTTT. It yields the protein CASQAGGHTGELFF.

This chain connects TRBV7-8 to TRBJ1-6; 7 bases agree with TRBD1. From germline, CDR1 is SGHVS and CDR2 FQNEAQ. This CDR3 comprises 15 residues. Unmatched junction bases numbered 5, after V lost 1 base and J lost 8 bases. The CDR3 region has the DNA TGTGCCAGCAGCTTAGACAGGGGTACTTATTCACCCCTCCACTTT. This sequence encodes CASSLDRGTYSPLHF.